The TCR beta chain described here comes from a study of human T cells and chemical hapten exposure. Study context: In the roughly 23-week study, patients were dosed weekly with diphenylcyclopropenone on the scalp throughout. Patients, largely female, had alopecia areata, totalis or universalis.

In the authors' workflow: Samples ranged from about 23,224 to 700,000 TCRs, with a median of roughly 96,000. TCRdb re-derived calls from the RACE reads in MiXCR, one entry per CDR3 protein. TCRdb, rather than the study authors, made the V and J calls. The sample has around 33,000 distinct CDR3 sequences, roughly 12% seen once; the top ten hold around 1.9%. This CDR3 contains 14 residues. Trimming removed 5 bases from V and 2 bases from J, with 10 bases in between. Germline-derived CDR1 and CDR2 are SGHNT and YENEEA. Many counts were recorded for this clonotype. Specified time point: pre-sensitization, week 0. As to treatment: therapeutic diphenylcyclopropenone sensitization with weekly scalp DPC. Whole blood, unfractionated, served as the material for total RNA extraction.

The sequencing used whole blood, collected in connection with sensitization to the hapten diphenylcyclopropenone (DPC). V and J are TRBV11-3 and TRBJ2-1; D is ambiguous. This sequence was found in a woman in her thirties or forties with alopecia areata. Some clones in this sample may be carry-over from other donors' samples. The CDR3 here is CASSLDGAYNEQFF. The CDR3 DNA is TGTGCCAGCAGCCTCGACGGAGCCTACAATGAGCAGTTCTTC.